Each of the 18 T cell receptor beta chains below was sequenced from the same sample in a study of CD8+ T cells in alopecia areata. RNA extraction was followed by reverse transcription into cDNA, which acted as the sequencing template. The repertoire was sequenced with immunoSEQ multiplex PCR; TCRdb's copy has only in-frame clones and lacks some. The sample consists of over 150,000 clones, roughly 56% of them appearing once. The sequenced material came from CD8+ T cells sorted from blood. These receptor sequences come from a human donor in good health.

This chain joins TRBV13 and TRBJ1-5; perhaps TRBD1 as D (6 bases). Germline V gene sequence: CDR1 PRHDT, CDR2 FYEKMQ (reference sequence). V lost 5 bases and J lost 0, with 14 bases in between. The length of the CDR3 is 16 residues. The chain's CDR3 is CASSLRGADSNQPQHF. Written as DNA, the CDR3 is TGTGCCAGCAGCCTACGGGGGGCCGATAGCAATCAGCCCCAGCATTTT.

Of note for this clone: The sample holds other DNA sequences that translate to the same CDR3. The genes are TRBV29-1 and TRBJ2-2; TRBD2 aligns across 7 bases. Germline V gene data show CDR1 as SQVTM and CDR2 as ANQGSEA. The trim removed 6 bases at V and 1 base at J, leaving 2 bases unmatched. The CDR3 contains 13 residues. CDR3 DNA sequence: TGCAGCGTCTTAGCGGGGAACACCGGGGAGCTGTTTTTT. Amino acid sequence: CSVLAGNTGELFF.

This clone appeared a few times. V usage is TRBV29-1 and J usage is TRBJ1-6; possible D gene TRBD1, 5 bases. Trimming left V 2 bases short and J 7 bases short, with 9 bases between. The CDR3 totals 13 residues. CDR1 and CDR2 (germline): SQVTM, ANQGSEA. The chain's CDR3 is CSVETGINSPLHF. CDR3 DNA sequence: TGCAGCGTTGAAACAGGCATAAATTCACCCCTCCACTTT.

In this sample, this clone turned up once. The rearrangement uses TRBV29-1 and TRBJ1-2, with 7 bases matching TRBD1. CDR1 is SQVTM and CDR2 is ANQGSEA in the germline V gene. The V gene end was trimmed by 0 bases and the J gene end by 6 bases; junction bases not matched to a gene: 13. The CDR3 covers 16 residues. The DNA of the CDR3 is TGCAGCGTTGAAGAGTTATGGGACAGACGAGGAGATGGCTACACCTTC. The encoded protein is CSVEELWDRRGDGYTF.

Remarks on this clone: This CDR3 is also generated by other DNA sequences in the sample. In DNA form, the CDR3 reads TGCAGCGTCCGACAGGGAGAAGCTTTCTTT. This sequence encodes CSVRQGEAFF. The chain is built from TRBV29-1 and TRBJ1-1; TRBD1 matches 7 bases. The CDR3 runs to 10 residues. With 6 bases clipped from V and 8 bases from J, the junction kept 3 bases outside the gene matches. Germline values: CDR1 SQVTM, CDR2 ANQGSEA.

This chain connects TRBV6-1 to TRBJ1-2; TRBD1 is a possible D gene (6 bases). Trimming left V 2 bases short and J 8 bases short, with 12 bases between. Germline V gene sequence: CDR1 MNHNS, CDR2 SASEGT. CDR3 size: 13 residues. The CDR3 sequence: CASSETAGDGYTF. As DNA, the CDR3 is TGTGCCAGCAGTGAAACGGCAGGGGACGGCTACACCTTC.

The chain joins TRBV11-2 to TRBJ1-2, with a weak D call TRBD1 (5 bases). This CDR3 is built from 13 residues. V was shortened by 5 bases and J by 1 base, with 8 bases between the two germline ends. CDR1 and CDR2 (germline): SGHAT, FQNNGV. The CDR3 bases are TGTGCCAGCAGCCCGGGGGGTAACTATGGCTACACCTTC. Its protein product is CASSPGGNYGYTF.

This clone has a handful of counts. The rearrangement uses TRBV29-1 and TRBJ2-3; D gene uncertain. The CDR3 totals 11 residues. V was trimmed by 6 bases and J by 4 bases, leaving 8 bases between them. Germline loops: CDR1 SQVTM, CDR2 ANQGSEA. The CDR3 sequence is CSVLPPDTQYF. The CDR3 coding sequence is TGCAGCGTACTACCCCCAGATACGCAGTATTTT.

The V and J genes are TRBV4-2 and TRBJ2-7; the match to TRBD2 covers 9 bases. V dropped 0 bases and J dropped 5; count of bases not matched to a gene: 5. The CDR3 contains 15 residues. The germline CDR1 and CDR2 sequences are LGHNA and YNFKEQ. The CDR3 nucleotides read TGTGCCAGCAGCCAAGAAGGGACTAGCTTGGACGAGCAGTACTTC. The encoded protein is CASSQEGTSLDEQYF.

The chain employs TRBV29-1 and TRBJ1-1; maybe TRBD1 (6 bases). The germline CDR1 and CDR2 sequences are SQVTM and ANQGSEA. With 6 bases removed from V and 8 bases from J, the gap between germline ends came to 16 bases. The CDR3 runs 12 residues. This CDR3 reads CSVPNRAGEAFF. In DNA form, the CDR3 reads TGCAGCGTGCCTAACAGGGCCGGGGAAGCTTTCTTT.

This chain joins TRBV30 and TRBJ2-7; possible D gene TRBD2, 7 bases. Deletions cut 2 bases from V and 7 bases from J, with 18 bases between. The CDR3 sequence is 14 residues long. Germline assignment: CDR1 GTSNPN and CDR2 SVGIG (reference sequence). The CDR3 DNA is TGTGCCTGGAGTCTCGGTGCGGGGGCGAATGAGCAGTACTTC. Amino acids: CAWSLGAGANEQYF.

The rearrangement joins TRBV6-6 to TRBJ1-5; D gene unclear. The germline V and J ends were trimmed by 6 bases and 6 bases, with 15 bases remaining between them. This CDR3 has 14 amino acids. The germline V gene encodes CDR1 MNHNY and CDR2 SVGAGI (reference sequence). In DNA form, the CDR3 reads TGTGCCAGCAGCCGTCGGGAGAGGTTTCAGCCCCAGCATTTT. As protein: CASSRRERFQPQHF.

A few counts support this clone. V usage is TRBV7-9 and J usage is TRBJ2-7; maybe TRBD2 (5 bases). Looked up from germline, CDR1 is SEHNR and CDR2 is FQNEAQ (reference sequence). Trimming cost V 8 bases and J 6 bases, with 14 bases left between them. This CDR3 is 12 amino acids long. In DNA, the CDR3 is TGTGCCAGCGCCGCGGGCGCGCGCGAGCAGTACTTC. Its translation: CASAAGAREQYF.

The chain uses TRBV13 and TRBJ2-7; 8 bases map to TRBD1. V trimming: 7 bases; J trimming: 4 bases; junction bases outside the gene matches: 9. From germline, CDR1 is PRHDT and CDR2 FYEKMQ (reference sequence). CDR3 size: 14 residues. CDR3 nucleotides: TGTGCCAGCACTCCCGGACAGGGCAAATACGAGCAGTACTTC. It encodes CASTPGQGKYEQYF.

The chain carries TRBV4-1 and TRBJ1-2; D remains ambiguous. Germline CDR1 is MGHRA and CDR2 is YSYEKL. V was pared by 2 bases and J by 4 bases, with 11 bases between. The CDR3 has 14 residues. The CDR3 protein is CASSQFTETYGYTF. In DNA form, the CDR3 reads TGCGCCAGCAGCCAATTTACAGAAACCTATGGCTACACCTTC.

There are a few counts of this clone. Different DNA sequences within this sample yield the same CDR3. The chain couples TRBV7-9 to TRBJ1-1, with D unresolved. CDR1 SEHNR and CDR2 FQNEAQ come from the germline V gene (reference sequence). V gave up 2 bases and J gave up 0 bases, with 1 base separating them. CDR3 length: 12 amino acids. CDR3 bases: TGTGCCAGCAGCTTAATGAACACTGAAGCTTTCTTT. Translated, it gives CASSLMNTEAFF.

This clone was counted between two and nine times. The chain is built from TRBV25-1 and TRBJ2-3, with D possibly TRBD2 on 6 matching bases. The CDR3 contains 14 residues. Germline loops: CDR1 MGHDK, CDR2 SYGVNS. The V end lost 7 bases, the J end lost 0 bases, and 11 bases lay between the germline ends. The CDR3 DNA reads as TGTGCCAGCACCGTTGGGGGGAGCACAGATACGCAGTATTTT. This encodes CASTVGGSTDTQYF. The full variable domain, in which reference TRBV25-1 and TRBJ2-3 provide the parts outside the CDR3, is EADIYQTPRYLVIGTGKKITLECSQTMGHDKMYWYQQDPGMELHLIHYSYGVNSTEKGDLSSESTVSRIRTEHFPLTLESARPSHTSQYLCASTVGGSTDTQYFGPGTRLTVL.

The CDR3 loop reads CASSGQGLNSPLHF. CDR3 bases: TGTGCCAGCAGCGGACAGGGGTTAAATTCACCCCTCCACTTT. The chain joins TRBV9 to TRBJ1-6; 8 bases are a match to TRBD1. Germline values: CDR1 SGDLS, CDR2 YYNGEE. CDR3 length: 14 residues. After removal of 3 bases from V and 7 bases from J, the junction contained 3 bases not matched to a gene.